The 3 T cell receptor beta chains listed next were all sequenced from one sample in a study of shared clonotypes between healthy human individuals. Profiling relied on immunoSEQ multiplex PCR, and the TCRdb table lists in-frame clones only, not all of them. The table shows under 850,000 clones, with over 55% occurring only once. Source material: memory CD4+ T cells sorted from blood. Subset given: CD45RA-negative fraction. These receptors all come from a woman under 40 in good health.

A remark on this clone: Other DNA sequences in the same sample also yield this CDR3. V and J are TRBV2 and TRBJ2-1; a possible D gene is TRBD1 (6 bases). The CDR3 contains 10 residues. V dropped 7 bases and J dropped 8 bases, with 6 bases sitting between them. CDR1 and CDR2 from the germline V gene are SNHLY and FYNNEI. CDR3 loop: CASKGDEQFF. The CDR3 DNA reads TGTGCCAGCAAGGGGGATGAGCAGTTCTTC. The full variable domain, completed using reference TRBV2 and TRBJ2-1, is EPEVTQTPSHQVTQMGQEVILRCVPISNHLYFYWYRQILGQKVEFLVSFYNNEISEKSEIFDDQFSVERPDGSNFTLKIRSTKLEDSAMYFCASKGDEQFFGPGTRLTVL.

The chain joins TRBV27 to TRBJ1-3; D gene unclear. This CDR3 is 15 amino acids long. Trimming cost V 2 bases and J 1 base, with 9 bases left between them. The germline V gene has CDR1 MNHEY and CDR2 SMNVEV (reference sequence). The CDR3 loop reads CASSLMGPSGNTIYF. In nucleotides, the CDR3 is TGTGCCAGCAGTTTAATGGGCCCTTCTGGAAACACCATATATTTT.

This chain connects TRBV28 to TRBJ2-1; TRBD2 aligns across 14 bases. The germline CDR1 and CDR2 sequences are MDHEN and SYDVKM. The CDR3 extends over 16 amino acids. Losses at the gene ends were 6 bases for V and 7 bases for J; bases not matched to a gene: 8. CDR3 nucleotides: TGTGCCAGCAGGAAACCCGGGACTAGCGGGAGTAATGAGCAGTTCTTC. Its protein product is CASRKPGTSGSNEQFF.